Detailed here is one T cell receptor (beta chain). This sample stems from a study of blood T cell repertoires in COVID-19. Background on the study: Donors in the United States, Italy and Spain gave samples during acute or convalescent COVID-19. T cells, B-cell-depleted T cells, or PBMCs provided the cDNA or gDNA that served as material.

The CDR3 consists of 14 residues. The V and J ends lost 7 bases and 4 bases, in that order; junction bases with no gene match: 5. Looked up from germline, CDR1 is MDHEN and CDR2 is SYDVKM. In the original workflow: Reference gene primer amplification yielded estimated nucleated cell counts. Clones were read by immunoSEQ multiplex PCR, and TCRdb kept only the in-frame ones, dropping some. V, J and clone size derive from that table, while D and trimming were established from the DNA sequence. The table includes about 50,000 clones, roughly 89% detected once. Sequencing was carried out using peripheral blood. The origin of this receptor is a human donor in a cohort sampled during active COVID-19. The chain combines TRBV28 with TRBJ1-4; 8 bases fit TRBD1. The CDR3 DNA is TGTGCCAGCAAGCTGGACAGGGTTAATGAAAAACTGTTTTTT. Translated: CASKLDRVNEKLFF.